The T cell receptor (beta chain) described here comes from a study of blood T cells in healthy people across ages (dated by TCRdb to about 2015). About the study as a whole: In model experiments, roughly one uniquely barcoded TCR beta cDNA molecule per two T cells was captured by template switching. Two additional independent replicas of 1 million unique cDNA reads from the same blood draw were analyzed for two donors (one aged 18 to 30 and one aged 80 or older). To avoid experimental bias, donors of different ages were distributed randomly across sequencing lanes. Age-related changes in TCR beta repertoire diversity were measured in the study by deep sequencing normalized with unique cDNA molecular identifiers. Four age groups were formed from the donors: young (average approximately 16 years), middle-aged (approximately 40), aged (around 68) and long-lived (more than 75).

Donors were about 36 systemically healthy Caucasian individuals from Russia aged roughly 6 to 90 years. Each donor gave 9 to 10 milliliters of peripheral blood, collected into EDTA-treated Vacutainer tubes. Ficoll-Paque density-gradient centrifugation was used to isolate PBMCs, with at least 6 million obtained per sample. Total RNA was extracted from PBMCs with Trizol reagent, with at least 5 micrograms obtained per sample. For every donor, flow cytometry on a PBMC aliquot measured the percentage of naive CD45RAhigh/CD27high T cells. Library preparation was by 5' RACE. Sequencing relied on an Illumina HiSeq 2500. A second roughly 7 to 12 cycle PCR used a sample-barcoded 5' primer and a J-beta primer mix. A template-switch 5' adaptor carrying 12 random nucleotides introduced a unique molecular identifier onto each TCR beta cDNA molecule. Each sample yielded at least 2.5 million CDR3-containing paired-end reads. First-strand cDNA synthesis was performed from all RNA using the Mint cDNA synthesis kit, with priming by a TRBC-specific oligonucleotide. After uracil-DNA glycosylase treatment, a first 18-cycle PCR used universal primers M1SS and BC2_uni_R on all cDNA. The study's own analysis went as follows. Normalization of each sample was performed by random selection of 1 million high-quality reads, each carrying a distinct molecular identifier. Instead of being binned into consensus sequences, reads that shared molecular identifiers were thrown out. CDR3 identification, clonotype clustering and error correction used MiTCR with a Q25 quality threshold and the strictest error-elimination algorithm. A nonparametric unseen species model with Euler transformation was used to estimate a lower bound on total TCR beta diversity. TCRdb took the public reads, trimmed them with fastp at Q25, ran MiXCR for clone calling and kept in-frame beta chains. Each entry is one CDR3 protein sequence, shown with its most common DNA and genes. For this entry, the V and J calls and clone size follow TCRdb and not the study's own pipeline. This sample comprises about 400,000 distinct CDR3 sequences, approximately 47% of them detected only once. Clones ranked in the top ten supply under 60% of the sample.

Looking up the germline V gene yields CDR1 SQVTM and CDR2 ANQGSEA. Taken from cysteine to phenylalanine, the CDR3 has 12 residues. Just CDR3 DNA is preserved here, 36 bases in frame from base 1. The junction shows trimming of 3 bases on V and 8 bases on J, plus 11 bases between the germline ends. Study-level results and caveats: As age increased, observed TCR beta diversity per million T cells dropped in a roughly linear way, and a significant reduction was already evident by age 40. Compared with the aged group, more naive CD4+ T cells, fewer expanded clones and increased TCR diversity were shown by the long-lived group, suggesting age selection. Conclusive comparison of naive and antigen-experienced compartments was prevented by the profiling of bulk unsorted PBMCs. Estimates of total diversity based on one million sequenced T cells were regarded as lower bounds and as underestimates. There was a strong correlation between observed TCR beta diversity and the percentage of naive T cells measured by flow cytometry. Because donor CMV infection status was unknown, age-related changes in expanded clonotypes were potentially confounded.

This clonotype was detected only a few times. Which antigen it targets is not known. The record has no base qualities; no much larger clone is one base away. Recombination joined TRBV29-1 with TRBJ2-1, with the D segment identity uncertain. Sequencing was performed on blood. The receptor's source is a man aged 60-69 years in good health. CDR3 loop: CSVDFRKHEQFF. The nucleotide sequence reads TGCAGCGTTGACTTTAGGAAACATGAGCAGTTCTTC.